The 30 T cell receptor beta chains reported below all come from one sample, sequenced in a study of blood T cell repertoires in COVID-19. Measured with immunoSEQ multiplex PCR; TCRdb has only the in-frame clones, and not every one. The sample yields approximately 500,000 clones, approximately 87% seen once. The source material was PBMCs or T cells enriched from blood (not recorded which). These receptors were collected from a woman in her thirties or forties who had recovered from COVID-19.

This rearrangement joins TRBV5-1 to TRBJ2-4; D may be TRBD2 (6 bases). The CDR3 length is 16 residues. The germline gives CDR1 SGHRS, CDR2 YFSETQ. V dropped 0 bases and J dropped 0 bases, with 10 bases sitting between them. In DNA form, the CDR3 reads TGCGCCAGCAGCTTGGGGCCGGGGGTAGCCAAAAACATTCAGTACTTC. This codes for CASSLGPGVAKNIQYF.

The chain employs TRBV4-1 and TRBJ1-6, with 8 bases that match TRBD1. J gave up 9 bases and V 4 bases, and 5 bases lay outside the gene matches. CDR1 is MGHRA, CDR2 YSYEKL, per germline. This CDR3 contains 14 residues. The CDR3 spells CASSPDRGSSPLHF. The CDR3 DNA follows: TGCGCCAGCAGCCCTGACAGGGGAAGTTCACCCCTCCACTTT.

The chain employs TRBV3-1 (or the pseudogene TRBV3-2) and TRBJ2-7; 8 bases align to TRBD1. The V segment lost 4 bases and the J segment 3 bases; nucleotides outside the gene matches: 8. CDR3 length equals 15 residues. Germline CDR1 LGHDT, CDR2 YNNKEL (reference sequence). The CDR3: CASSPPRTGFYEQYF. The CDR3 bases are TGTGCCAGCAGCCCACCCCGGACAGGGTTCTACGAGCAGTACTTC.

The rearrangement uses TRBV12-5 and TRBJ1-2; D is unclear. This CDR3 is 14 amino acids long. Germline CDR1 is LGHNT and CDR2 is FRNRAP. V was shortened by 0 bases and J by 5 bases, with 10 bases between the two germline ends. For the CDR3, the DNA is TGTGCTAGTGGTTTGGTAAATCAGAATTATGGCTACACCTTC. Residues: CASGLVNQNYGYTF. The whole variable domain, filled in from reference TRBV12-5 and TRBJ1-2, reads DARVTQTPRHKVTEMGQEVTMRCQPILGHNTVFWYRQTMMQGLELLAYFRNRAPLDDSGMPKDRFSAEMPDATLATLKIQPSEPRDSAVYFCASGLVNQNYGYTFGSGTRLTVV.

V usage is TRBV5-4 and J usage is TRBJ1-5, with D maybe TRBD1 (5 bases). With 0 bases removed from V and 6 bases from J, the gap between germline ends came to 7 bases. There are 13 residues in the CDR3. Germline V gene data show CDR1 as SGHNT and CDR2 as YYREEE (reference sequence). The CDR3: CASSLGGGQPQHF. As DNA, the CDR3 is TGTGCCAGCAGCTTGGGGGGGGGTCAGCCCCAGCATTTT.

The chain uses TRBV9 and TRBJ1-1, with TRBD1 as a possible D gene (5 bases). Trimming shortened V by 0 bases and J by 2 bases, and 14 bases separated the two germline ends. Germline V lookup: CDR1 SGDLS, CDR2 YYNGEE. The CDR3 extends over 16 amino acids. In DNA form, the CDR3 reads TGTGCCAGCAGCGTAGACCTCCTAGGGGCTAACACTGAAGCTTTCTTT. Its protein product is CASSVDLLGANTEAFF.

This chain connects TRBV25-1 to TRBJ1-2; TRBD1 is a possible D gene (5 bases). This CDR3 has 13 residues. Between the trimmed V and J ends, which lost 4 bases and 4 bases, there was a span of 10 bases. Germline V CDR1 and CDR2: MGHDK, SYGVNS. The CDR3 here is CASSARTIYGYTF. In nucleotides, the CDR3 is TGTGCCAGCAGTGCTAGGACAATCTATGGCTACACCTTC.

As regards this clone: Other DNA sequences in the same sample also yield this CDR3. The chain couples TRBV18 to TRBJ1-1, with 9 positions matching TRBD1. The germline CDR1 and CDR2 sequences are KGHSH and LQKENI. The CDR3 length is 14 residues. After removal of 4 bases from V and 4 bases from J, the junction contained 4 bases not matched to a gene. CDR3 protein: CASSHRGLGTEAFF. Here the CDR3 DNA reads TGTGCCAGCTCACACAGGGGGCTGGGCACTGAAGCTTTCTTT.

This clone was counted only a few times. The chain recombines TRBV2 with TRBJ1-6; the D is unclear. Trimming pared 6 bases from V and 9 bases from J, leaving 18 bases between. CDR1 is SNHLY, CDR2 FYNNEI, per germline. The CDR3 spans 15 residues. The chain's CDR3 is CASSVERTRSSPLHF. DNA for the CDR3: TGTGCCAGCAGCGTGGAGCGGACTCGCAGTTCACCCCTCCACTTT.

The V and J genes are TRBV18 and TRBJ1-2, with TRBD1 identical over 7 bases. CDR3 length: 15 residues. The germline CDR1 and CDR2 sequences are KGHSH and LQKENI. Germline trimming cut 3 bases from V and 7 bases from J; bases unmatched to any gene: 11. The CDR3 DNA is TGTGCCAGCTCACCGAACCCGACAGGGTTTGGTGGCTACACCTTC. It translates to CASSPNPTGFGGYTF.

This chain joins TRBV6-5 and TRBJ2-7, with 8 bases matching TRBD2. The V and J ends lost 0 bases and 7 bases, in that order; junction bases with no gene match: 11. This CDR3 spans 16 amino acids. CDR1 MNHEY and CDR2 SVGAGI come from the germline V gene. The CDR3 coding sequence is TGTGCCAGCAGTTACTCCGTAGGAGCGGGAGTCGGGGAGCAGTACTTC. This sequence encodes CASSYSVGAGVGEQYF.

The chain combines TRBV13 with TRBJ2-7; TRBD2 aligns across 13 bases. Germline CDR1 PRHDT, CDR2 FYEKMQ (reference sequence). The J segment lost 4 bases and the V segment lost 5 bases, leaving 8 bases of the junction unmatched. This CDR3 is built from 16 residues. This CDR3 is CASSRTRTSGSYEQYF. The CDR3 DNA reads as TGTGCCAGCAGCCGTACCCGGACTAGCGGGAGTTACGAGCAGTACTTC.

The rearrangement links TRBV27 to TRBJ1-6, with D maybe TRBD1 (5 bases). V lost 1 base and J 7 bases, leaving 17 bases between the germline ends. Germline CDR1 MNHEY, CDR2 SMNVEV (reference sequence). The CDR3 contains 17 residues. The CDR3 sequence is CASSLLQAASGNSPLHF. In DNA form, the CDR3 reads TGTGCCAGCAGTTTATTACAGGCCGCGTCAGGGAATTCACCCCTCCACTTT.

This chain uses TRBV18 with TRBJ1-1; maybe TRBD1 (5 bases). V was trimmed by 0 bases and J by 2 bases, leaving 10 bases between them. The CDR3 has 15 amino acids. Germline V gene sequence: CDR1 KGHSH, CDR2 LQKENI. CDR3 sequence reads: CASSPPSQGNTEAFF. CDR3 sequence (DNA): TGTGCCAGCTCACCACCGAGCCAGGGAAACACTGAAGCTTTCTTT.

The chain recombines TRBV5-1 with TRBJ2-3; a possible D gene is TRBD2 (5 bases). CDR3 size: 13 residues. The germline gives CDR1 SGHRS, CDR2 YFSETQ. V dropped 6 bases and J dropped 4 bases, with 12 bases sitting between them. The CDR3 DNA reads as TGCGCCAGCACATCCATCGGGGCAGATACGCAGTATTTT. Protein sequence: CASTSIGADTQYF.

V is TRBV6-2 or TRBV6-3 and J is TRBJ2-1, with 7 bases that match TRBD2. The CDR3 is 17 residues long. Trimming took 6 bases from V and 8 from J; bases not matched to a gene: 19. Germline loops: CDR1 MNHEY, CDR2 SVGEGT. CDR3 region: CASSRLAGRRSEDEQFF. For the CDR3, the DNA is TGTGCCAGCAGCCGATTAGCGGGTCGTAGAAGTGAGGATGAGCAGTTCTTC.

V and J are TRBV2 and TRBJ1-5, with TRBD1 matching 7 bases. CDR1 and CDR2 (germline): SNHLY, FYNNEI. The CDR3 has 13 residues. Trimming at V came to 6 bases and at J to 4 bases, leaving 3 bases not matched to a gene. CDR3 DNA sequence: TGTGCCAGCAGACAGGGGCTAAATCAGCCCCAGCATTTT. Its translation is CASRQGLNQPQHF.

CDR3 nucleotides: TGTGCCAGCAGCCAAGAGGCAGGTTCCTACGAGCAGTACTTC. Its translation: CASSQEAGSYEQYF. The chain has TRBV3-1 (or the pseudogene TRBV3-2) and TRBJ2-7; D gene unclear. The CDR3 loop spans 14 amino acids. V lost 0 bases and J lost 1, with 7 bases in between. CDR1 is LGHDT, CDR2 YNNKEL, per germline (reference sequence).

The gene calls are TRBV3-1 (or the pseudogene TRBV3-2) and TRBJ1-5; D is unresolved. Germline lookup yields CDR1 LGHDT and CDR2 YNNKEL (reference sequence). V was clipped by 1 base and J by 0 bases, with 10 bases between them. The length of the CDR3 is 16 residues. Here the CDR3 reads CASSQGSRLSNQPQHF. The DNA for the CDR3 is TGTGCCAGCAGCCAAGGATCCAGACTTAGCAATCAGCCCCAGCATTTT.

The genes are TRBV4-2 and TRBJ1-1; possibly TRBD1 for D (5 bases). The CDR3 has 16 residues. The ends were cut back, 2 bases at V and 3 bases at J, with 16 bases in the middle. The germline CDR1 and CDR2 sequences are LGHNA and YNFKEQ. This CDR3 is CASSQLHGRTYTEAFF. In DNA, the CDR3 is TGTGCCAGCAGCCAACTTCACGGGCGGACATACACTGAAGCTTTCTTT.

The chain uses TRBV7-9 and TRBJ1-2; a possible D gene is TRBD1 (5 bases). The CDR3 length is 15 residues. Between the trimmed V and J ends, which lost 7 bases and 1 base, there was a span of 16 bases. The germline gives CDR1 SEHNR, CDR2 FQNEAQ (reference sequence). Here the CDR3 DNA reads TGTGCCAGCACCTTCGACAGATTCTTTAACTATGGCTACACCTTC. Protein: CASTFDRFFNYGYTF.

The V call is TRBV11-2, the J call TRBJ2-1, with 14 bases lining up with TRBD2. Germline V gene data show CDR1 as SGHAT and CDR2 as FQNNGV. The CDR3 is 19 amino acids. Germline trimming cut 5 bases from V and 7 bases from J; bases unmatched to any gene: 16. CDR3 nucleotide sequence: TGTGCCAGCAGCCGCAGACTAGCGGGAGGGATAGGGACCTCAAATGAGCAGTTCTTC. Residues: CASSRRLAGGIGTSNEQFF.

The J gene is TRBJ2-1, the V gene TRBV7-9, with TRBD2 as a possible D gene (5 bases). The V gene's germline CDR1 is SEHNR and CDR2 FQNEAQ (reference sequence). Trimming stripped 4 bases from V and 12 bases from J, with 16 bases between. This CDR3 is built from 13 residues. The CDR3 DNA reads TGTGCCAGCAGCTCCTCCGGGGTCTGGGGGCAGTTCTTC. This codes for CASSSSGVWGQFF.

The table lists this clone with a few counts. The CDR3 reads CASSLQGGAPLHF. Written as DNA, the CDR3 is TGTGCCAGCAGTTTACAGGGCGGTGCACCCCTCCACTTT. The gene calls are TRBV27 and TRBJ1-6, with D possibly matching TRBD1 (5 bases). The length of the CDR3 is 13 residues. Trimming pared 2 bases from V and 11 bases from J, leaving 10 bases between. Germline V lookup: CDR1 MNHEY, CDR2 SMNVEV (reference sequence).

V is TRBV19 and J is TRBJ2-5, with 7 bases identical to TRBD1. CDR3 size: 16 residues. The germline gives CDR1 LNHDA, CDR2 SQIVND (reference sequence). V gave up 3 bases and J gave up 2 bases; unmatched junction bases: 9. Written as DNA, the CDR3 is TGTGCCAGTAGTATCCATAGGACAGGAGGACAAGAGACCCAGTACTTC. Encoded protein: CASSIHRTGGQETQYF. Full variable domain (rest looked up from reference TRBV19 and TRBJ2-5): DGGITQSPKYLFRKEGQNVTLSCEQNLNHDAMYWYRQDPGQGLRLIYYSQIVNDFQKGDIAEGYSVSREKKESFPLTVTSAQKNPTAFYLCASSIHRTGGQETQYFGPGTRLLVL.

This rearrangement joins TRBV6-4 to TRBJ1-1, with D possibly TRBD1 on 6 matching bases. CDR1 is MRHNA, CDR2 SNTAGT, per germline. The CDR3 runs 17 residues. Trimming shortened V by 2 bases and J by 0 bases, and 16 bases separated the two germline ends. CDR3 amino acids: CASSDGDKEQLNTEAFF. CDR3 in DNA: TGTGCCAGCAGTGACGGGGACAAAGAGCAACTGAACACTGAAGCTTTCTTT.

This chain uses TRBV3-1 (or the pseudogene TRBV3-2) with TRBJ1-2, with 8 positions matching TRBD1. This CDR3 is 13 amino acids long. CDR1 and CDR2 from the germline V gene are LGHDT and YNNKEL (reference sequence). Trimming removed 4 bases from V and 5 bases from J; junction bases left unmatched: 3. Here the CDR3 reads CASSPRDRYGYTF. DNA of the CDR3: TGTGCCAGCAGCCCACGGGACAGGTATGGCTACACCTTC.

The V call is TRBV7-2, the J call TRBJ1-2; D unclear. V was clipped by 3 bases and J by 5 bases, with 7 bases between them. Germline assignment: CDR1 SGHTA and CDR2 FQGNSA. The CDR3 sequence is 12 residues long. The CDR3 DNA follows: TGTGCCAGCAGCTTTTCGGGATATGGCTACACCTTC. It translates to CASSFSGYGYTF.

The gene calls are TRBV7-2 and TRBJ1-2, with 7 positions matching TRBD1. Losses at the gene ends were 6 bases for V and 5 bases for J; bases not matched to a gene: 12. The CDR3 covers 15 residues. CDR1 is SGHTA and CDR2 is FQGNSA in the germline V gene. The CDR3 nucleotides are TGTGCCAGCAGTCCACAGGGGTCGACCGGATATGGCTACACCTTC. Amino acid sequence: CASSPQGSTGYGYTF.

This clone has only a few counts. The chain links TRBV29-1 to TRBJ1-1; possibly TRBD1 for D (5 bases). Per the germline V gene, CDR1 is SQVTM and CDR2 is ANQGSEA. The CDR3 consists of 17 residues. Trimming took 7 bases from V and 4 from J, leaving 28 bases between them. CDR3 residues: CSACSRVLLRGGTEAFF. DNA for the CDR3: TGCAGCGCTTGTTCCCGGGTACTCCTCCGGGGGGGCACTGAAGCTTTCTTT.